Below, 21 T cell receptor beta chains from the same sample are listed, as sequenced in a study of blood T cell repertoires in COVID-19. This table comes from immunoSEQ multiplex PCR, and its TCRdb copy is limited to in-frame clones, with some not included. The table includes roughly 120,000 clones, roughly 80% detected once. The sample comprised peripheral blood. These receptors were collected from a human donor in a cohort sampled during active COVID-19.

This clone appeared a single time. This chain joins TRBV18 and TRBJ1-6; TRBD1 agrees at 7 bases. This CDR3 spans 16 amino acids. J was trimmed by 8 bases and V by 3 bases; bases with no gene match: 10. Germline values: CDR1 KGHSH, CDR2 LQKENI. The CDR3 DNA follows: TGTGCCAGCTCACCGCGGACAGGCTCCCGGGATTCACCCCTCCACTTT. As protein: CASSPRTGSRDSPLHF.

This clone showed up just a few times. The chain carries TRBV10-3 and TRBJ2-5; the match to TRBD2 covers 10 bases. Germline V gives CDR1 ENHRY, CDR2 SYGVKD. Unmatched junction bases numbered 2, after V lost 0 bases and J lost 7 bases. The CDR3 spans 14 residues. Here the CDR3 reads CAISESASGGTQYF. As DNA, the CDR3 is TGTGCCATCAGTGAGTCGGCTAGCGGGGGGACCCAGTACTTC.

V gene TRBV15 combines with J gene TRBJ2-5, with unresolved D. The CDR3 is made up of 15 amino acids. V lost 0 bases and J 5 bases, leaving 13 bases between the germline ends. Germline-derived CDR1 and CDR2 are LNHNV and YYDKDF (reference sequence). The CDR3, as DNA: TGTGCCACCAGCAGAGAGTCTAGTGGGTTCGAGACCCAGTACTTC. Residues: CATSRESSGFETQYF.

J is TRBJ1-6 and V is TRBV6-6; D is unresolved. Trimming stripped 2 bases from V and 6 bases from J, with 14 bases between. Germline-derived CDR1 and CDR2 are MNHNY and SVGAGI (reference sequence). The CDR3 runs to 16 residues. Written as DNA, the CDR3 is TGTGCCAGCAGTTACCTCAGACATGGGCCTAATTCACCCCTCCACTTT. It codes for CASSYLRHGPNSPLHF.

This chain connects TRBV24-1 to TRBJ1-5; D gene uncertain. Germline lookup yields CDR1 KGHDR and CDR2 SFDVKD. The CDR3 is 15 residues long. Trimming took off 6 bases at V and 2 bases at J, with 13 bases between the two ends. CDR3: CATSPSGSGNQPQHF. CDR3 DNA: TGTGCCACCAGTCCTTCGGGGAGTGGCAATCAGCCCCAGCATTTT.

V gene TRBV24-1 combines with J gene TRBJ1-2; maybe TRBD1 (6 bases). Trimming cost V 6 bases and J 5 bases, with 15 bases left between them. The germline gives CDR1 KGHDR, CDR2 SFDVKD. This CDR3 has 14 residues. For the CDR3, the DNA is TGTGCCACCAGTCCGACGACAGGAGGATATGGCTACACCTTC. Its protein product is CATSPTTGGYGYTF.

The rearrangement links TRBV5-6 to TRBJ1-5; possibly TRBD1 for D (5 bases). Trimming removed 5 bases from V and 0 bases from J, with 12 bases in between. This CDR3 is built from 15 residues. CDR1 is SGHDT and CDR2 is YYEEEE in the germline V gene. CDR3 in amino acids: CASRNRRDSNQPQHF. The CDR3 DNA reads as TGTGCCAGCAGGAACAGGCGAGATAGCAATCAGCCCCAGCATTTT. Looking up the rest from reference TRBV5-6 and TRBJ1-5 gives the full variable domain: DAGVTQSPTHLIKTRGQQVTLRCSPKSGHDTVSWYQQALGQGPQFIFQYYEEEERQRGNFPDRFSGHQFPNYSSELNVNALLLGDSALYLCASRNRRDSNQPQHFGDGTRLSIL.

The CDR3 here is CASSHTGTGREKLFF. In DNA, the CDR3 is TGCGCCAGCAGCCACACCGGGACAGGGCGTGAAAAACTGTTTTTT. The gene calls are TRBV4-1 and TRBJ1-4, with 9 bases matching TRBD1. The CDR3 has 15 amino acids. Losses at the gene ends were 3 bases for V and 7 bases for J; bases not matched to a gene: 6. Germline V gene lookup returns CDR1 MGHRA and CDR2 YSYEKL.

The rearrangement uses TRBV3-1 (or the pseudogene TRBV3-2) and TRBJ1-4; tentative D call: TRBD1 (6 bases). Germline V gives CDR1 LGHDT, CDR2 YNNKEL (reference sequence). The V gene lost 3 bases and the J gene lost 7 bases, with 15 bases spanning the gap. The CDR3 is 15 residues long. The CDR3 loop is CASSQNRARGEKLFF. CDR3 DNA: TGTGCCAGCAGCCAGAACAGGGCCCGGGGTGAAAAACTGTTTTTT.

The genes are TRBV19 and TRBJ1-5, with 10 bases lining up with TRBD1. Germline CDR1 LNHDA, CDR2 SQIVND (reference sequence). CDR3 length: 17 residues. V lost 5 bases to trimming and J lost 4 bases; unmatched junction nucleotides: 11. The CDR3 loop reads CASSESWGQGPNQPQHF. The CDR3 nucleotides are TGTGCCAGTAGTGAGAGTTGGGGACAGGGGCCAAATCAGCCCCAGCATTTT. Combining the CDR3 with reference TRBV19 and TRBJ1-5 gives the whole variable domain DGGITQSPKYLFRKEGQNVTLSCEQNLNHDAMYWYRQDPGQGLRLIYYSQIVNDFQKGDIAEGYSVSREKKESFPLTVTSAQKNPTAFYLCASSESWGQGPNQPQHFGDGTRLSIL.

The rearrangement links TRBV19 to TRBJ2-2; D possibly corresponds to TRBD2 (6 bases). Germline lookup yields CDR1 LNHDA and CDR2 SQIVND (reference sequence). The CDR3 extends over 12 amino acids. V was shortened by 8 bases and J by 7 bases, with 11 bases between the two germline ends. In nucleotides, the CDR3 is TGTGCCAGTCTGGGGGAGGACGGGGAGCTGTTTTTT. Protein: CASLGEDGELFF.

V is TRBV5-1 and J is TRBJ1-1, with a possible D match to TRBD1 (6 bases). The CDR3 is made up of 12 amino acids. Trimming stripped 4 bases from V and 6 bases from J, with 10 bases between. The V gene's germline CDR1 is SGHRS and CDR2 YFSETQ. The CDR3 here is CASSQQGPEAFF. The CDR3, as DNA: TGCGCCAGCAGCCAACAGGGCCCTGAAGCTTTCTTT.

This clone occurred a few times. The chain couples TRBV2 to TRBJ2-1; the match to TRBD2 covers 7 bases. The CDR3 extends over 12 amino acids. After removal of 6 bases from V and 6 bases from J, the junction contained 2 bases not matched to a gene. Germline loops: CDR1 SNHLY, CDR2 FYNNEI. The CDR3 sequence is CASRGLVNEQFF. The CDR3 DNA reads TGTGCCAGCAGAGGACTAGTCAATGAGCAGTTCTTC.

The V and J genes are TRBV28 and TRBJ1-4; D gene uncertain. This CDR3 has 15 residues. CDR1 is MDHEN and CDR2 is SYDVKM in the germline V gene. Trimming removed 6 bases from V and 4 bases from J, with 15 bases in between. As DNA, the CDR3 is TGTGCCAGCAGCCCCGAGAAGCAGGTTAATGAAAAACTGTTTTTT. Residues: CASSPEKQVNEKLFF.

This chain connects TRBV18 to TRBJ2-4; D not resolved. This CDR3 comprises 13 residues. V lost 3 bases and J lost 7, with 10 bases in between. From germline, CDR1 is KGHSH and CDR2 LQKENI. DNA for the CDR3: TGTGCCAGCTCACCCCCCGTCCGGAACATTCAGTACTTC. Its translation: CASSPPVRNIQYF.

The chain has TRBV2 and TRBJ2-3, with 7 positions matching TRBD1. The CDR3 length is 15 residues. CDR1 and CDR2 (germline): SNHLY, FYNNEI. V lost 2 bases and J lost 0; bases outside the gene matches: 2. The CDR3 protein is CASSEQGVSTDTQYF. The CDR3 coding sequence is TGTGCCAGCAGTGAACAGGGGGTTAGCACAGATACGCAGTATTTT.

This chain joins TRBV3-1 (or the pseudogene TRBV3-2) and TRBJ1-3; no reliable D call. The CDR3 has 15 amino acids. Germline values: CDR1 LGHDT, CDR2 YNNKEL (reference sequence). The V end lost 4 bases, the J end lost 0 bases, and 10 bases lay between the germline ends. CDR3 DNA: TGTGCCAGCAGCCCTCGGGGTTCCTCTGGAAACACCATATATTTT. As protein: CASSPRGSSGNTIYF.

The rearrangement joins TRBV2 to TRBJ1-6; TRBD1 matches 9 bases. This CDR3 is 13 amino acids long. J gave up 9 bases and V 9 bases, and 6 bases lay outside the gene matches. The germline V gene has CDR1 SNHLY and CDR2 FYNNEI. The CDR3 bases are TGTGCCAGTGAGGACAGGGGAGGTTCACCCCTCCACTTT. It encodes CASEDRGGSPLHF.

The chain joins TRBV5-4 to TRBJ2-3; 8 nucleotides match TRBD2. V was clipped by 4 bases and J by 1 base; unmatched bases: 14. Germline V gene data show CDR1 as SGHNT and CDR2 as YYREEE (reference sequence). The CDR3 sequence is 18 residues long. The CDR3 here is CASSLERGGGPGTDTQYF. CDR3 sequence (DNA): TGTGCCAGCAGCCTGGAGAGGGGCGGGGGGCCTGGCACAGATACGCAGTATTTT. Variable domain in full (rest from reference TRBV5-4 and TRBJ2-3): ETGVTQSPTHLIKTRGQQVTLRCSSQSGHNTVSWYQQALGQGPQFIFQYYREEENGRGNFPPRFSGLQFPNYSSELNVNALELDDSALYLCASSLERGGGPGTDTQYFGPGTRLTVL.

This chain joins TRBV4-2 and TRBJ2-3; TRBD2 aligns across 14 bases. This CDR3 contains 16 residues. Germline CDR1 is LGHNA and CDR2 is YNFKEQ. The V and J ends lost 1 base and 6 bases, in that order; junction bases with no gene match: 3. The CDR3 protein is CASSQGTSGGMDTQYF. The CDR3 DNA reads as TGTGCCAGCAGCCAAGGGACTAGCGGGGGGATGGATACGCAGTATTTT.

The J gene is TRBJ2-3, the V gene TRBV7-2; 16 nucleotides agree with TRBD2. Germline CDR1 SGHTA, CDR2 FQGNSA. The CDR3 extends over 18 amino acids. V trimming: 5 bases; J trimming: 2 bases; junction bases outside the gene matches: 7. CDR3 sequence reads: CASSSRGLAGGSTDTQYF. As DNA, the CDR3 is TGTGCCAGCAGCAGCCGGGGACTAGCGGGGGGGTCCACAGATACGCAGTATTTT. The whole variable domain, remainder taken from reference TRBV7-2 and TRBJ2-3, is GAGVSQSPSNKVTEKGKDVELRCDPISGHTALYWYRQSLGQGLEFLIYFQGNSAPDKSGLPSDRFSAERTGGSVSTLTIQRTQQEDSAVYLCASSSRGLAGGSTDTQYFGPGTRLTVL.